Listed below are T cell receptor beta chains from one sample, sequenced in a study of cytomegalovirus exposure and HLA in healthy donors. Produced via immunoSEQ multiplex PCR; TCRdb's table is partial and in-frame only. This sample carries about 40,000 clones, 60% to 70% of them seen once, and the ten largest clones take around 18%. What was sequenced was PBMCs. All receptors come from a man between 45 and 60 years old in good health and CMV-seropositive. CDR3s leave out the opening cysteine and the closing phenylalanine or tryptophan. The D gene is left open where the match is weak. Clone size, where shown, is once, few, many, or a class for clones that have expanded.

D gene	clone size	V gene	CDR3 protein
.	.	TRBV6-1	ASSTLAVYGYT
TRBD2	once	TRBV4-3	ASSRAFSGGASGDNEQF
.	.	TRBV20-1	SASSNYGYT
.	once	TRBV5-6	ASSARSEAF
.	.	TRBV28	ASSSDSNYGYT
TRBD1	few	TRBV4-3	ASSQGQGSNQPQH
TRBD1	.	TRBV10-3	AISEGPGGGYGYT
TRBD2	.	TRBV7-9	ASSFGGGYNEQF
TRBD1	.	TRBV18	ASSPPGTAKETQY
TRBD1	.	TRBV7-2	ASSSTGGAVEQY
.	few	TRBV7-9	ASSLARGLDYGYT
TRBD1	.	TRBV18	ASSPDRVYGYT
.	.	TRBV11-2	ASSQNTGELF
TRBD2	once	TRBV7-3	ASSPQGGGPDTQY
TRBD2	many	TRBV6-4	ASSDSKTGGADTQY
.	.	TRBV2	ASSERQGPYT
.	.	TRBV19	ASSIRGNTEAF
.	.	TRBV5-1	ASRRDQETQY
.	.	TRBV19	ASRELTGDYGYT
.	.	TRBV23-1	ASIVWPPDSYEQY
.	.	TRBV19	ASSIGGGSNTEAF
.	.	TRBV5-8	ASSFLTEAF
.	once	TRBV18	ASSPGQGNGYT
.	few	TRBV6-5	ASSSRDGFNQPQH
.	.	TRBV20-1	SAINLDTQY
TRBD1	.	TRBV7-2	ASSLGQGVSNQPQH
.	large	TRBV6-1	ASSEDSSYNSPLH
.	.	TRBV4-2	ASSQGGQGNQPQH
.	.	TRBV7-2	ASSPLTGGREKLF
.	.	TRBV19	ASSPRGSYNEQF
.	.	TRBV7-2	ASSLEKSANYGYT
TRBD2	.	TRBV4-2	ASSQEVAGGQSTQY
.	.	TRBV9	ASRGPSHTGELF
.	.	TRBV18	ASSPYVPRDEQY
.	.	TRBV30	AWNGGQSEDTQY
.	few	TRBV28	ASSLWGATYNEQF
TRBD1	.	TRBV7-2	ASSLGGQATGELF
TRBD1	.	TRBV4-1	ASSQDTGGYTEAF
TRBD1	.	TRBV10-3	AISTGTGLVQLDTQY
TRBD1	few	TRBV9	ASSGLQGVNTEAF
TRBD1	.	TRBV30	AWSVTGAINQPQH
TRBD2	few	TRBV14	ASSQDPAGGTVTDTQY
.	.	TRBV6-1	ASSERSGSYNEQF
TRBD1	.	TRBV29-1	SVETPGQGGAGYT
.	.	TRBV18	ASSRGYDSSYNEQF
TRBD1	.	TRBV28	ASSPQGFYGYT
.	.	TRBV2	ASGGTYEQY
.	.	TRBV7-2	ASSFIGTDTQY
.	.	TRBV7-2	ASRLQGATNEKLF
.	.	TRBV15	ATSHELNTEAF
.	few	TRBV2	ASSVQGWDQPQH
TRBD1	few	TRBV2	ASSGQGGTEAF
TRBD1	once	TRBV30	AWSVRDRPYEQY
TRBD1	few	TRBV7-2	ASSLRDSLATNEKLF
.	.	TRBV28	ASSFRETQY
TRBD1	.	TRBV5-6	ASRRTGESEQY
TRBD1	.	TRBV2	ASSGGTGGAMYEQY
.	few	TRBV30	AWSVSETQY
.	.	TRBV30	AWSGVTTDTQY